These 24 T cell receptor beta chains share one sample of origin, sequenced in a study of T-cell reconstitution after alpha-beta-depleted transplantation in children. Unique molecular identifiers were built into the TCRbeta library. TCRdb ran MiXCR on the PCR reads and lists one entry per CDR3 protein. The sample consists of some 290,000 distinct CDR3 sequences, over 8% of them appearing once. Specimen: PBMCs from the stem cell graft donor, collected from the stem cell graft. Source of these receptors: a human donor who donated a stem cell graft to a child with SCID.

In this sample, this clonotype turned up many times. The genes are TRBV3-1 and TRBJ2-5; D could derive from TRBD1 or TRBD2 (5 bases each). Trimming took 4 bases from V and 4 from J, leaving 16 bases between them. This CDR3 is 15 amino acids long. Germline CDR1 and CDR2: LGHDT and YNNKEL (reference sequence). CDR3 region: CASSPNGAKGETQYF. In DNA form, the CDR3 reads TGTGCCAGCAGCCCCAACGGGGCGAAGGGAGAGACCCAGTACTTC.

This clonotype was picked up many times. The rearrangement uses TRBV28 and TRBJ2-1; D might be TRBD2 (5 bases). V lost 6 bases and J 3 bases, leaving 9 bases between the germline ends. Germline values: CDR1 MDHEN, CDR2 SYDVKM. There are 13 residues in the CDR3. CDR3 sequence (DNA): TGTGCCAGCAGACCCGGGAACTACAATGAGCAGTTCTTC. Its translation is CASRPGNYNEQFF.

This clonotype turned up a few times. The chain combines TRBV20-1 with TRBJ1-5; D is unresolved. This CDR3 comprises 12 residues. The V end was cut by 1 base, the J end by 4 bases, with 5 bases between. Germline lookup yields CDR1 DFQATT and CDR2 SNEGSKA (reference sequence). CDR3: CSARVFNQPQHF. The CDR3 DNA reads as TGCAGTGCTAGAGTATTTAATCAGCCCCAGCATTTT.

For this clonotype: A much larger clone lies one base from this, so it may be a read error. V is TRBV12-3 or TRBV12-4 and J is TRBJ2-7; 9 bases line up with TRBD1. Trimming took 8 bases from V and 3 from J; bases not matched to a gene: 5. This CDR3 is 13 amino acids long. Here the CDR3 DNA reads TGTGCCAGCTGTGCGGACAGGGGCTACGAGCAGTACTTC. Protein sequence: CASCADRGYEQYF.

This chain links TRBV6-5 with TRBJ2-1, with a possible D match to TRBD1 (7 bases). The CDR3 has 12 amino acids. V lost 6 bases and J lost 7, with 10 bases in between. The germline V gene has CDR1 MNHEY and CDR2 SVGAGI. In nucleotides, the CDR3 is TGTGCCAGCAGGACAGGGAGGAATGAGCAGTTCTTC. Translated: CASRTGRNEQFF.

The J gene is TRBJ2-1, the V gene TRBV4-1; the match to TRBD2 covers 12 bases. The CDR3 covers 18 residues. Per the germline V gene, CDR1 is MGHRA and CDR2 is YSYEKL. V trimming: 0 bases; J trimming: 6 bases; junction bases outside the gene matches: 9. Here the CDR3 reads CASSQELAGGWGGNEQFF. In DNA form, the CDR3 reads TGCGCCAGCAGCCAAGAACTAGCGGGGGGCTGGGGTGGCAATGAGCAGTTCTTC.

The CDR3: CSARGLAGGSTQYF. For the CDR3, the DNA is TGCAGTGCTAGAGGACTAGCGGGGGGAAGTACGCAGTATTTT. The rearrangement joins TRBV20-1 to TRBJ2-3; 13 bases are a match to TRBD2. The germline V gene has CDR1 DFQATT and CDR2 SNEGSKA (reference sequence). Losses at the gene ends were 1 base for V and 8 bases for J; bases not matched to a gene: 3. The CDR3 is made up of 14 amino acids.

Here the CDR3 reads CASSYPGLAGHSSYNEQFF. The CDR3 DNA reads TGTGCCAGCAGCTATCCGGGACTAGCGGGACACAGCTCCTACAATGAGCAGTTCTTC. The chain joins TRBV11-1 to TRBJ2-7; 13 bases are shared with TRBD2. The better agreement between TRBJ2-1 and the DNA end casts doubt on the J call. Germline V gives CDR1 SGHAT, CDR2 FQDESV (reference sequence). The CDR3 extends over 19 amino acids.

This clonotype has at least ten counts. The rearrangement uses TRBV28 and TRBJ2-1; TRBD1 or TRBD2 may be the D gene (7 bases each). V lost 6 bases to trimming and J lost 8 bases, with 20 bases between them. The germline V gene encodes CDR1 MDHEN and CDR2 SYDVKM. The CDR3 totals 15 residues. CDR3 sequence reads: CASSDPGGGWDEQFF. For the CDR3, the DNA is TGTGCCAGCAGCGACCCAGGGGGGGGGTGGGATGAGCAGTTCTTC.

The rearrangement links TRBV7-9 to TRBJ2-3, with TRBD2 matching over 7 bases. CDR1 is SEHNR and CDR2 is FQNEAQ in the germline V gene (reference sequence). The CDR3 covers 15 residues. V lost 7 bases to trimming and J lost 0 bases; unmatched junction nucleotides: 7. DNA for the CDR3: TGTGCCAGCACCCTGTCGGGGGGTAGCACAGATACGCAGTATTTT. Translation gives CASTLSGGSTDTQYF.

This clonotype was recorded a few times. CDR3: CASSGQGAEKLFF. Written as DNA, the CDR3 is TGTGCCAGCAGCGGACAGGGTGCGGAAAAACTGTTTTTT. The rearrangement joins TRBV12-3 or TRBV12-4 to TRBJ1-4; TRBD1 agrees at 8 bases. This CDR3 is built from 13 residues. Trimming cost V 6 bases and J 8 bases; bases outside gene matches: 5.

The rearrangement uses TRBV7-2 and TRBJ2-1; D may be TRBD2 (7 bases). The CDR3 runs 14 residues. The germline V and J ends were trimmed by 11 bases and 4 bases, with 18 bases remaining between them. Germline V gene sequence: CDR1 SGHTA, CDR2 FQGNSA. The CDR3: CASARGQGYNEQFF. The CDR3 nucleotides read TGTGCCTCTGCGCGGGGGCAGGGATACAATGAGCAGTTCTTC.

This chain uses TRBV10-3 with TRBJ2-1; 14 bases map to TRBD2. Germline CDR1 ENHRY, CDR2 SYGVKD. There are 15 residues in the CDR3. Trimming removed 10 bases from V and 2 bases from J; junction bases left unmatched: 4. DNA of the CDR3: TGTGCCACGGAGACTAGCGGGGGGGCCTACAATGAGCAGTTCTTC. Translation gives CATETSGGAYNEQFF.

V usage is TRBV2 and J usage is TRBJ1-5; D perhaps matches TRBD1 (5 bases). Germline assignment: CDR1 SNHLY and CDR2 FYNNEI. V was trimmed by 2 bases and J by 0 bases, leaving 8 bases between them. The CDR3 has 15 amino acids. CDR3 sequence reads: CASSESGSSNQPQHF. CDR3 DNA: TGTGCCAGCAGTGAATCAGGGTCTAGCAATCAGCCCCAGCATTTT.

This clonotype was recorded a few times. This chain uses TRBV6-5 with TRBJ1-1; D remains unclear. Trimming cost V 8 bases and J 7 bases, with 11 bases left between them. This CDR3 region has 11 residues. CDR1 MNHEY and CDR2 SVGAGI come from the germline V gene. CDR3 protein: CASGREGEAFF. The CDR3 DNA sequence: TGTGCCAGCGGAAGAGAGGGTGAAGCTTTCTTT.

This clonotype was observed at least ten times. The genes are TRBV20-1 and TRBJ2-6, with TRBD2 matching 15 bases. The germline V gene has CDR1 DFQATT and CDR2 SNEGSKA (reference sequence). J was trimmed by 0 bases and V by 4 bases; bases with no gene match: 4. This CDR3 contains 18 residues. CDR3 in amino acids: CSAMGLAGGPSGANVLTF. The CDR3 coding sequence is TGCAGTGCTATGGGACTAGCGGGGGGACCCTCTGGGGCCAACGTCCTGACTTTC.

This clonotype was seen a few times. The V and J genes are TRBV6-1 and TRBJ1-1; tentatively, D is TRBD1 (6 bases). Germline V gives CDR1 MNHNS, CDR2 SASEGT. The CDR3 extends over 13 amino acids. Trimming removed 10 bases at V and 6 bases at J, with 18 bases between. The CDR3 region is CATGKGDYAEAFF. As DNA, the CDR3 is TGTGCCACCGGGAAGGGGGATTACGCTGAAGCTTTCTTT.

The gene calls are TRBV10-3 and TRBJ2-1, with a possible D match to TRBD1 (7 bases). CDR1 is ENHRY, CDR2 SYGVKD, per germline. V lost 5 bases to trimming and J lost 8 bases, with 16 bases between them. CDR3 length: 14 residues. CDR3 in amino acids: CAISLLRGEDEQFF. In DNA form, the CDR3 reads TGTGCCATCAGTCTTCTCAGGGGGGAAGATGAGCAGTTCTTC.

The V gene is TRBV29-1, the J gene TRBJ1-1, with 9 bases fitting TRBD1. CDR1 is SQVTM and CDR2 is ANQGSEA in the germline V gene. V shed 7 bases, J shed 1 base, and the junction held 4 bases outside the gene matches. The CDR3 contains 13 residues. The CDR3 here is CSALTGGNTEAFF. In nucleotides, the CDR3 is TGCAGCGCCCTGACAGGGGGGAACACTGAAGCTTTCTTT.

J is TRBJ2-1 and V is TRBV19; TRBD1 matches at 7 bases. CDR1 and CDR2 (germline): LNHDA, SQIVND (reference sequence). CDR3 length: 13 residues. J was trimmed by 10 bases and V by 4 bases; bases with no gene match: 7. The chain's CDR3 is CASSSSGGREQFF. For the CDR3, the DNA is TGTGCCAGTAGTAGCTCAGGGGGTCGGGAGCAGTTCTTC.

The chain has TRBV10-1 and TRBJ2-3; the D is unclear. This CDR3 region has 13 residues. Germline V CDR1 and CDR2: WNHNN, SYGVQD (reference sequence). With 6 bases removed from V and 2 bases from J, the gap between germline ends came to 9 bases. CDR3 protein: CASRMDDTDTQYF. The CDR3 DNA reads as TGCGCCAGCAGGATGGACGACACAGATACGCAGTATTTT.

This chain connects TRBV3-1 to TRBJ2-3; 11 nucleotides agree with TRBD2. Germline-derived CDR1 and CDR2 are LGHDT and YNNKEL (reference sequence). Trimming at V came to 0 bases and at J to 7 bases, leaving 15 bases not matched to a gene. This CDR3 is 19 amino acids long. The CDR3 DNA follows: TGTGCCAGCAGCCAAGATCGTAGCGGGGGGGCATTAAGGACATATACGCAGTATTTT. Amino acids: CASSQDRSGGALRTYTQYF.

In this sample, this clonotype turned up many times. The CDR3 bases are TGTGCCAGCAGCGGCGTTGGTGGGGCCAACGTCCTGACTTTC. It codes for CASSGVGGANVLTF. The chain combines TRBV7-8 with TRBJ2-6, with no clear D. With 5 bases removed from V and 3 bases from J, the gap between germline ends came to 8 bases. The germline V gene encodes CDR1 SGHVS and CDR2 FQNEAQ. This CDR3 has 14 amino acids.

This clonotype has at least ten counts. V usage is TRBV20-1 and J usage is TRBJ1-1, with no clear D. Trimming removed 3 bases from V and 0 bases from J, with 11 bases in between. There are 14 residues in the CDR3. The germline gives CDR1 DFQATT, CDR2 SNEGSKA (reference sequence). The CDR3 region is CSARTQRMNTEAFF. For the CDR3, the DNA is TGCAGTGCTAGGACGCAGCGGATGAACACTGAAGCTTTCTTT.